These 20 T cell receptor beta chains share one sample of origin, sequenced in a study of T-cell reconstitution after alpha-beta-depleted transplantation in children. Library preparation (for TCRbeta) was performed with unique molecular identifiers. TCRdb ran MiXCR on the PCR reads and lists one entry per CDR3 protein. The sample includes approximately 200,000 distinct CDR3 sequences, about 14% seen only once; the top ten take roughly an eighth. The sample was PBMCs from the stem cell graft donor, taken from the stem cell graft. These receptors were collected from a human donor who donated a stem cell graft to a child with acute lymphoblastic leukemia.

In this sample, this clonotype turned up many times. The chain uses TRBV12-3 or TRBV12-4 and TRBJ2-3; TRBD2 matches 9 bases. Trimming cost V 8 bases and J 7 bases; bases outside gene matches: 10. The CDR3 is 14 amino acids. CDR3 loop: CASRTGTSINTQYF. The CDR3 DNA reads TGTGCCAGCCGCACCGGGACTAGCATCAATACGCAGTATTTT.

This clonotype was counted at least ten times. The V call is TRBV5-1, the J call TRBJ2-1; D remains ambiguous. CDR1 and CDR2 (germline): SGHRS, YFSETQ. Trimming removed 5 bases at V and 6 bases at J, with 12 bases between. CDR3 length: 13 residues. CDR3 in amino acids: CASREGTRNEQFF. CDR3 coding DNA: TGCGCCAGCAGAGAAGGAACTCGCAATGAGCAGTTCTTC.

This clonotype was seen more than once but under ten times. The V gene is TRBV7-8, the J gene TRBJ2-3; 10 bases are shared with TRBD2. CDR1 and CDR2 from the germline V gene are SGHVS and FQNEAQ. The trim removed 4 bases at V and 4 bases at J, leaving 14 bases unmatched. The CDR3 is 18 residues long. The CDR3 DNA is TGTGCCAGCAGCTCCATCCGGGGGCCAGCGGGAGGGCCAGATACGCAGTATTTT. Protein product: CASSSIRGPAGGPDTQYF.

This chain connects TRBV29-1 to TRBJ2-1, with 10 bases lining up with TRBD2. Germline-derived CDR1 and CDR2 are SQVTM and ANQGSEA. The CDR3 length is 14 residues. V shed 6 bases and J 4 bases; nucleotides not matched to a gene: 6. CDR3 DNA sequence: TGCAGCGTGCAACTAGCGGGATTTTACAATGAGCAGTTCTTC. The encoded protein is CSVQLAGFYNEQFF.

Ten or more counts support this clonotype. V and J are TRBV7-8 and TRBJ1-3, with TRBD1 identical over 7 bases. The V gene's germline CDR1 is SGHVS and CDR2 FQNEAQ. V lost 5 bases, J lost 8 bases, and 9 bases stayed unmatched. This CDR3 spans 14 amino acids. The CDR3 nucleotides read TGTGCCAGCAGCATACAGGGGCCTCCGGACACCATATATTTT. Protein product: CASSIQGPPDTIYF.

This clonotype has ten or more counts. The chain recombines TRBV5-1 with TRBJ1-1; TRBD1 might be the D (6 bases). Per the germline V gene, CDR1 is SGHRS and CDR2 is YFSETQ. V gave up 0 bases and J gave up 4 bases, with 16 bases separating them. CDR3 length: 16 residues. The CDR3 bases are TGCGCCAGCAGCTTGGACCCTCGAGGGGGTACCACTGAAGCTTTCTTT. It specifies CASSLDPRGGTTEAFF.

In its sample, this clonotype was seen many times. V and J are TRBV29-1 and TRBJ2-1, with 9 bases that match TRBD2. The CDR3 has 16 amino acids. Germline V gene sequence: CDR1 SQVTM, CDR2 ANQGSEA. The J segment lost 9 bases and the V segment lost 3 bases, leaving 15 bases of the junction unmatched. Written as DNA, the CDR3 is TGCAGCGTTGAGACCTTAGCGGGAGAAATCGAGGGTGAGCAGTTCTTC. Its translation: CSVETLAGEIEGEQFF.

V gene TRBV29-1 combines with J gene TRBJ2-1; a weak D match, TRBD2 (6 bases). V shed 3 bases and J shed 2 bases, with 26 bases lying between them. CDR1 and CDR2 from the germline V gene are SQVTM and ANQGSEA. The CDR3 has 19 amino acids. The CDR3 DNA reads TGCAGCGTTGAGGAGTACGGAGGGCCTCTCGGTAGTACCTACAATGAGCAGTTCTTC. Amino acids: CSVEEYGGPLGSTYNEQFF.

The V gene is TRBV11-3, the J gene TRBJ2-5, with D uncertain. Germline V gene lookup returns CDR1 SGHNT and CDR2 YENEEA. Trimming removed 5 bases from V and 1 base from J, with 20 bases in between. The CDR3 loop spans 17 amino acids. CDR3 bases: TGTGCCAGCAGCCTCGGAAGGTTAGGCGGAATCCAAGAGACCCAGTACTTC. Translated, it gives CASSLGRLGGIQETQYF.

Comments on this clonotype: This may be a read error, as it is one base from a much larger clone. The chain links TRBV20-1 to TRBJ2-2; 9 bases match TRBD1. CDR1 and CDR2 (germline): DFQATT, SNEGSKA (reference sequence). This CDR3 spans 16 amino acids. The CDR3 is CSARDTGGALAGDLFF. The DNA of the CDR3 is TGCAGTGCTAGGGATACAGGGGGCGCCCTTGCCGGGGACCTGTTTTTT.

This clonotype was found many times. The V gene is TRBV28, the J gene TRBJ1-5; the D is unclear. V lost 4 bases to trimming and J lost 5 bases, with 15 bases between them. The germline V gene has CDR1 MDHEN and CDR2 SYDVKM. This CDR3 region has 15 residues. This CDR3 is CASSSPRGDYQPQHF. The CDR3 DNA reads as TGTGCCAGCAGTTCCCCTCGGGGAGATTATCAGCCCCAGCATTTT.

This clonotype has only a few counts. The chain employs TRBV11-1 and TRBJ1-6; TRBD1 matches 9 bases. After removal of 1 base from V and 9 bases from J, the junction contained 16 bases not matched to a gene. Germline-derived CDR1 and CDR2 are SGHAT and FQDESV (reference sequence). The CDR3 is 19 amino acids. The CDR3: CASSLVTSTGGPYGSPLHF. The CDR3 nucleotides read TGTGCCAGCAGCTTAGTAACTTCGACAGGGGGACCTTATGGTTCACCCCTCCACTTT.

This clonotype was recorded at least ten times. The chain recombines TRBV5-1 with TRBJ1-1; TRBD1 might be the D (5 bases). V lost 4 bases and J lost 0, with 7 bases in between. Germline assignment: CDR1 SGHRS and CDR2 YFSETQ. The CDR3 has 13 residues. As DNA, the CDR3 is TGCGCCAGCAGCAAGGACATGAACACTGAAGCTTTCTTT. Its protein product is CASSKDMNTEAFF. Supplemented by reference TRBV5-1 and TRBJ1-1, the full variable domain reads KAGVTQTPRYLIKTRGQQVTLSCSPISGHRSVSWYQQTPGQGLQFLFEYFSETQRNKGNFPGRFSGRQFSNSRSEMNVSTLELGDSALYLCASSKDMNTEAFFGQGTRLTVV.

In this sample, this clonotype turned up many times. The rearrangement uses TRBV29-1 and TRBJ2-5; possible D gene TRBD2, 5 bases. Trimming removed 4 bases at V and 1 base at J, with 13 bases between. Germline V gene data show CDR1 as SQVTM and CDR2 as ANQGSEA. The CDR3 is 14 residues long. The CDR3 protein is CSVVDKRRQETQYF. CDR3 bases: TGCAGCGTTGTTGATAAGCGGCGCCAAGAGACCCAGTACTTC.

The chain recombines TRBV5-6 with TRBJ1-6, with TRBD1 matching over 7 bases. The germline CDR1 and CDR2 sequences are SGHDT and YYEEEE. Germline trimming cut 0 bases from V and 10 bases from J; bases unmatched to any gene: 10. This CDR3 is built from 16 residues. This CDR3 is CASSLGTGGLVSPLHF. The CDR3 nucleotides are TGTGCCAGCAGCTTGGGGACAGGAGGGTTGGTATCACCCCTCCACTTT.

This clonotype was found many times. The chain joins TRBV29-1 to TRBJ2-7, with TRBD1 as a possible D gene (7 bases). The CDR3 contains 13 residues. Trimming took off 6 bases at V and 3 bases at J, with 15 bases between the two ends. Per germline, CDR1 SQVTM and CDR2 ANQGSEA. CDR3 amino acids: CSVQGQRVYEQYF. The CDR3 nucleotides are TGCAGCGTGCAGGGACAGCGGGTCTACGAGCAGTACTTC.

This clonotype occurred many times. In DNA form, the CDR3 reads TGCGCCAGCAGTGAGAACATGGGTTCGGAGACCCAGTACTTC. This encodes CASSENMGSETQYF. The J gene is TRBJ2-5, the V gene TRBV10-2; D is ambiguous. The V gene's germline CDR1 is WSHSY and CDR2 SAAADI. Trimming took 2 bases from V and 5 from J, leaving 12 bases between them. CDR3 length: 14 residues.

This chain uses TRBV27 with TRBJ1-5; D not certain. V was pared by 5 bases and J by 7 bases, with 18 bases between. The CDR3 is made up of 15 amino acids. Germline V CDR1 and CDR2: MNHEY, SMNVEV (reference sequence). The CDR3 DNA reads TGTGCCAGCAGTCCGCTACGCAACCTCCAGCAGCCCCAGCATTTT. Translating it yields CASSPLRNLQQPQHF.

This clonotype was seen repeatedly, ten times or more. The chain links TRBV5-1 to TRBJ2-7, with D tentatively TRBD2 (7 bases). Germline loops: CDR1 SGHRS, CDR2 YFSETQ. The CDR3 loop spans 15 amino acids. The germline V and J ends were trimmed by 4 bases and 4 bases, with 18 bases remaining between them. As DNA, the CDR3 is TGCGCCAGCAGCCCTACGGGGGGACAAGGTTACGAGCAGTACTTC. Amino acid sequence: CASSPTGGQGYEQYF.

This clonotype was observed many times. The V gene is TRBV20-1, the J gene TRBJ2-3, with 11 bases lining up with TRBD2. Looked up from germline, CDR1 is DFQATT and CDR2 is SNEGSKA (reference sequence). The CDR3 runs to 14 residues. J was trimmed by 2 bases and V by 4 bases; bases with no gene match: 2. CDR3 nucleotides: TGCAGTGCTATAGCGGGAGGGCTCACAGATACGCAGTATTTT. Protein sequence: CSAIAGGLTDTQYF.